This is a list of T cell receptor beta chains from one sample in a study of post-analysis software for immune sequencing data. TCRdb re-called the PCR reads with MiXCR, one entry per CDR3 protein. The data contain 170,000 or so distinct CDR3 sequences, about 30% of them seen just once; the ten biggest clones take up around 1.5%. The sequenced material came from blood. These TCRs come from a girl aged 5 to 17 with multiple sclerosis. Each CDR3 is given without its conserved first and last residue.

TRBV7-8	ASSSGPLTYEQY
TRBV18	ASSWDREFETQY
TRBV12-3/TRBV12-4	ASSLAGSGASYEQY
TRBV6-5	ASREGDEAF
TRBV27	ASSLVSPSYNEQF
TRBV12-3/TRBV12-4	ASSLPGTLTGGYT
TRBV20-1	SARGATLSYEQY
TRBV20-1	SARDTSQGRGAQH
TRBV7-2	ASSQGPSGYT
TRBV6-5	ASSRTSGTYEQY
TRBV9	ASSVVGLAGYEQY
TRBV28	ASSLPGQGNGCT
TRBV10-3	AIGTGGALESTEAF
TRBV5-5	ACSEGPTYYEQY
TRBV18	ASSPRWSSYNEQF
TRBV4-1	ASTRRDSENIQY
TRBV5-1	ASSSETSGMFEQF
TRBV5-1	ASSLGPSSNYGYT
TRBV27	ASSLSSYSGSVYEQY
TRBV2	VSSDPITGTDTQY
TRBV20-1	SARKLAGGYYEQY
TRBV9	ASGGQITEAF
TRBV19	ASSLTEGEQY
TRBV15	ATAPRGAIQETQY
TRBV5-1	ASSLGQFYEQY
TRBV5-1	ASSLGSSGIYEQY
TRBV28	ASSSQQGRDQPQH
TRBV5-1	ASSLAPGDEQY
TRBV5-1	ASSLGGKREETQY
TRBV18	ASSPYDTQY
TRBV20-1	SARGGTGLSNQPQH
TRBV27	ASSPRLSGYTQY
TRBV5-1	ASETGEGSPLH
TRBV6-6	ASSRTGPSGANVLT
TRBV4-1	ASGQEGTVYEQY
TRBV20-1	SAEAGTGTDTQY
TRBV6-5	ASSPTTTGRTYGYT
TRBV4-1	ASSQEKTQY
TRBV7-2	ASSPDSKGEQY
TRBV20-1	STTTSGRHEQF
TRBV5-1	ASSFNSLAGRGKETQY
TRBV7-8	ASSWGVGGANVLT
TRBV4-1	ASSQAPKTEAF
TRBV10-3	AIGTGGDYGQY
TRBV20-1	SSQGSSGSHEQY
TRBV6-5	ASRGDVPYNEQF